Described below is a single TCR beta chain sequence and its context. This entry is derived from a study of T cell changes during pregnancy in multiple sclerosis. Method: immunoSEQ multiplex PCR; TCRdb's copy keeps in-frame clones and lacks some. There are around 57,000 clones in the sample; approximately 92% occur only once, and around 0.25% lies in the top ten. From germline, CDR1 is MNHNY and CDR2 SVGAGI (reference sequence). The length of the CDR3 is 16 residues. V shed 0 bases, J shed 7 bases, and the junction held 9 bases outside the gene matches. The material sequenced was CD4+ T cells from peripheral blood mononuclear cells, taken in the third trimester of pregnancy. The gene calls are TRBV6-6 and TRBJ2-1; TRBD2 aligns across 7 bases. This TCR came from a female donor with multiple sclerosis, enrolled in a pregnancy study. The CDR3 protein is CASSYSGRVGGNEQFF. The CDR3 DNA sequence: TGTGCCAGCAGTTACTCGGGCAGGGTGGGGGGGAATGAGCAGTTCTTC.